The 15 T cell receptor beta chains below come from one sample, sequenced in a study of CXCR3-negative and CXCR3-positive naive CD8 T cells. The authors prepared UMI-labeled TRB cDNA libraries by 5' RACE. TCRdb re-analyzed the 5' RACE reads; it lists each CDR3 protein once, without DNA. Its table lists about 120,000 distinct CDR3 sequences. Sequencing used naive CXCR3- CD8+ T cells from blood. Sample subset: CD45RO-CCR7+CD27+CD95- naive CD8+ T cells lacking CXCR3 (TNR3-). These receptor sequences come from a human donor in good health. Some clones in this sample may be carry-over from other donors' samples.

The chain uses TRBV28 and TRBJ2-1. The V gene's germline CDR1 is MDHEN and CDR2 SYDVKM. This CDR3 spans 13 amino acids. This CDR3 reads CASSLSRYNEQFF.

CDR3 sequence: CASRSGTSGRGYEQFF. The V and J genes are TRBV7-9 and TRBJ2-1; TCRdb lists TRBD2, though no DNA is available to test this call. CDR1 SEHNR and CDR2 FQNEAQ come from the germline V gene (reference sequence). The CDR3 covers 16 residues.

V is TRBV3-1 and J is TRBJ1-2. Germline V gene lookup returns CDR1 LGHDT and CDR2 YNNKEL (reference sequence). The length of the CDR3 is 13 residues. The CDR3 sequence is CASSPRRDYGYTF.

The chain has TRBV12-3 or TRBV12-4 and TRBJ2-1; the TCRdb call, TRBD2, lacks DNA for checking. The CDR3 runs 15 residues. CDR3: CASSLGAGVINEQFF.

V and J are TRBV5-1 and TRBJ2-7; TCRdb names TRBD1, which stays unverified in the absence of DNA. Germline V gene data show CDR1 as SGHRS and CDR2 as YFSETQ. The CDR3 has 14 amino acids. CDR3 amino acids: CASSLGTGNYEQYF.

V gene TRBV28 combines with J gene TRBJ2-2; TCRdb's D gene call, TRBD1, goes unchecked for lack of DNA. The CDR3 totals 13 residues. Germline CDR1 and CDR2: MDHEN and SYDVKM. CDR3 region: CASSPLVTGELFF.

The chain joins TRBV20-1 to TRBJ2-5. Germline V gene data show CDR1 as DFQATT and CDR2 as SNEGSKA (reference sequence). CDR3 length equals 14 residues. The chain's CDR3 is CSARDMLAGETQYF.

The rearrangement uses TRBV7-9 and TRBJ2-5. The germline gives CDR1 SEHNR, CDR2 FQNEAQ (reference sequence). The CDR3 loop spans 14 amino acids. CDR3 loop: CASSFSQQEETQYF.

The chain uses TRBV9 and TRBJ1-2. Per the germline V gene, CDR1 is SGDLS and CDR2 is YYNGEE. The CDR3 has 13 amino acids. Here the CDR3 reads CASSGHRDYGYTF.

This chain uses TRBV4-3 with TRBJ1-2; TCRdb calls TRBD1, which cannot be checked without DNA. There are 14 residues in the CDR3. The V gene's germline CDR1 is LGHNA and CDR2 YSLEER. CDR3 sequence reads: CASKQGWAPGGYTF.

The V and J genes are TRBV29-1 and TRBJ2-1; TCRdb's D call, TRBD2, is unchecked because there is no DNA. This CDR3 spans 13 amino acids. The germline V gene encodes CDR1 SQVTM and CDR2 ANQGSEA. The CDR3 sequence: CSVWTSGYNEQFF.

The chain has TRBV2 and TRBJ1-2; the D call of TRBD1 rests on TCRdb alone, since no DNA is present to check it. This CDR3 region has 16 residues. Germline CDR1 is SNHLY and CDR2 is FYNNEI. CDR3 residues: CAIKPGQDPTNYGYTF.

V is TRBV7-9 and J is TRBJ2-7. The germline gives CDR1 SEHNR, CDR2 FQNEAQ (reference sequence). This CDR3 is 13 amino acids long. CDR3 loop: CASSLNSLYEQYF.

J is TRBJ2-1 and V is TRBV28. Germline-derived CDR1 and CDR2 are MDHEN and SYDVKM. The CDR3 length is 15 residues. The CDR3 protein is CASSLLVSSYNEQFF.

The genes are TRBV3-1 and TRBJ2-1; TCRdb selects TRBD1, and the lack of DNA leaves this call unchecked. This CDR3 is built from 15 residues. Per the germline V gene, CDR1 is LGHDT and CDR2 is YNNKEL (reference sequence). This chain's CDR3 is CASSHTGLSYNEQFF.